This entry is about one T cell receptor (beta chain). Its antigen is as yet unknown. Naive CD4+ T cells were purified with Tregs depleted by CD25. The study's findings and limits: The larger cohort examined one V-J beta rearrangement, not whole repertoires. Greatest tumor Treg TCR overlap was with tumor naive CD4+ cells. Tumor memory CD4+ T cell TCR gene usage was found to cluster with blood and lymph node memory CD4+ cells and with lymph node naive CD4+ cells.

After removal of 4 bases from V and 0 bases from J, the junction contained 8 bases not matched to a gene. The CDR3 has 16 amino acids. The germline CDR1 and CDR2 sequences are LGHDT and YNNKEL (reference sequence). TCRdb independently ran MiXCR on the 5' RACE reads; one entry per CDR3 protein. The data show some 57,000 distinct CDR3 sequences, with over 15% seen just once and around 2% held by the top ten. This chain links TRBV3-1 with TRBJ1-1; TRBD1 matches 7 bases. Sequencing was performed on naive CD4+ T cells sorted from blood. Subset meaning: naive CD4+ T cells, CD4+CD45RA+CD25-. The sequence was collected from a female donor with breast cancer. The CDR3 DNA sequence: TGTGCCAGCAGCCCCCAGACAGGGTTGATGAACACTGAAGCTTTCTTT. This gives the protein CASSPQTGLMNTEAFF. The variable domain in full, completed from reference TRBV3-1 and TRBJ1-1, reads DTAVSQTPKYLVTQMGNDKSIKCEQNLGHDTMYWYKQDSKKFLKIMFSYNNKELIINETVPNRFSPKSPDKAHLNLHINSLELGDSAVYFCASSPQTGLMNTEAFFGQGTRLTVV.